These T cell receptor beta chains were read from a single sample in a study of blood T cell repertoires in COVID-19. TCRdb keeps only in-frame clones here, not all; method: immunoSEQ multiplex PCR. This sample yields about 190,000 clones, of which under 90% are seen a single time; roughly 6.7% belongs to the top ten. Material: peripheral blood. The receptor set was obtained from a man aged 40-50 years with acute or convalescent COVID-19. The CDR3 runs from the conserved cysteine through the conserved F or W. The D gene is left open where the match is weak. Some rows mark clone size as missing; the rest say once, few, many or name a class of expanded clone.

V	D	size	J	CDR3
TRBV7-9	TRBD2	NA	TRBJ2-4	CASSLSNSGGARKNIQYF
TRBV6-5	TRBD2	NA	TRBJ2-5	CASSIGLAATQYF
TRBV30	TRBD1	NA	TRBJ1-4	CAWGTAGNEKLFF
TRBV14	TRBD1	NA	TRBJ2-4	CASSPRTGDYIQYF
TRBV4-1	NA	NA	TRBJ2-1	CASSQGGVSYNEQFF
TRBV2	TRBD1	NA	TRBJ1-5	CASRDRAGWGPQHF
TRBV4-3	NA	NA	TRBJ2-5	CASSQDGGKTQYF
TRBV19	TRBD1	NA	TRBJ2-2	CASSIWGQGAKTGELFF
TRBV29-1	TRBD1	NA	TRBJ1-4	CSVKSTGGDEKLFF
TRBV2	TRBD1	once	TRBJ1-1	CASSSTGFGTEAFF
TRBV2	NA	once	TRBJ1-4	CASIGAGGVRLFF
TRBV6-5	TRBD1	NA	TRBJ1-2	CASSYSPRGLNYGYTF
TRBV10-1	TRBD1	once	TRBJ2-1	CASSESRDRSYNEQFF
TRBV30	NA	once	TRBJ1-5	CAWAGGVSNQPQHF
TRBV5-4	TRBD2	few	TRBJ2-7	CASSLNSGGYEQYF
TRBV4-3	TRBD1	NA	TRBJ2-6	CASSLLTGTGLSGANVLTF
TRBV6-5	NA	NA	TRBJ1-2	CASSQLGQGNGYTF
TRBV19	TRBD1	NA	TRBJ1-6	CASSPGQGMNWNSPLHF
TRBV28	NA	NA	TRBJ2-7	CASTLSGFYEQYF
TRBV6-5	NA	NA	TRBJ1-3	CASSYGGAGNTIYF
TRBV27	TRBD1	NA	TRBJ1-6	CASSLLQGALSPLHF
TRBV3-1/TRBV3-2	NA	few	TRBJ2-1	CASSQEVGKMQFF
TRBV7-8	TRBD1	NA	TRBJ2-7	CASSLWTGGGYEQYF
TRBV12-3/TRBV12-4	NA	NA	TRBJ1-3	CASSLGGGDTIYF
TRBV7-6	TRBD1	NA	TRBJ1-3	CASSRRDRVPFDAGNTIYF
TRBV6-5	NA	NA	TRBJ2-3	CASGESGFTDTQYF